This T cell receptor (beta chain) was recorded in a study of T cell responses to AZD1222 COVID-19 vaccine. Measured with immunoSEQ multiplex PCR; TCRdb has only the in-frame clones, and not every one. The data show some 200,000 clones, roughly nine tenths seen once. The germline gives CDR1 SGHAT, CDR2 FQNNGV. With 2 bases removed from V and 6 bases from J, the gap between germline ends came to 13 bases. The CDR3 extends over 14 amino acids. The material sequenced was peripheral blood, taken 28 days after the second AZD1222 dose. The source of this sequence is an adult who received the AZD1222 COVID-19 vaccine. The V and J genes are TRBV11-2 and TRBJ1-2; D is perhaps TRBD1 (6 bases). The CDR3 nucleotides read TGTGCCAGCAGCTTAAGGGGGACCCGGGATGGCTACACCTTC. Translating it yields CASSLRGTRDGYTF.